The TCR beta chain under discussion was sequenced for a study of pediatric ulcerative colitis. Sequenced by immunoSEQ multiplex PCR; TCRdb stores in-frame clones only, minus some. The repertoire holds over 35,000 clones, roughly 85% seen once, with 23% in the top ten. Source material: blood. This clonotype was sampled from a girl between 10 and 17 years old with moderate ulcerative colitis.

The CDR3 sequence is CASSIGRGPDTQYF. The CDR3 DNA follows: TGTGCCAGTAGTATAGGCAGGGGCCCAGATACGCAGTATTTT. The chain is built from TRBV19 and TRBJ2-3; tentatively, D is TRBD1 (6 bases). V was cut by 1 base and J by 4 bases, with 9 bases left in between. CDR1 is LNHDA and CDR2 is SQIVND in the germline V gene (reference sequence). This CDR3 contains 14 residues.